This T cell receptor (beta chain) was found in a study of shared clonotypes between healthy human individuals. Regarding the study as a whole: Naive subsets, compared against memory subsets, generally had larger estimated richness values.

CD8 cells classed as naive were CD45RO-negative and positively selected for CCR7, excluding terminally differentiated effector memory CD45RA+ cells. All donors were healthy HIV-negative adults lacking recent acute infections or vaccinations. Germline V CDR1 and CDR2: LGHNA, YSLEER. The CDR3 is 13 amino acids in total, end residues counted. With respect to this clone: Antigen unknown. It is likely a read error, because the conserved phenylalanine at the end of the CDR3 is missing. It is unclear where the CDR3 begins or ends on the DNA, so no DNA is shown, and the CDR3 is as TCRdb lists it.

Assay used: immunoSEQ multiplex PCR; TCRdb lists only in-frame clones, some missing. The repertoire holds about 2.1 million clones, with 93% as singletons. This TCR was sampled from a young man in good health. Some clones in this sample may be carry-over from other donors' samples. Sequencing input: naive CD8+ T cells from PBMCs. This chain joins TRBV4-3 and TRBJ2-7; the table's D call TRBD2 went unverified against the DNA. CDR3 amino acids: CASSRGYRDFSWC.